This TCR beta chain appears in the sequencing data of a study of blood T cell repertoires in COVID-19. On the study more broadly: COVID-19 samples, acute and convalescent, were from the United States, Italy and Spain.

The CDR3 length is 18 residues. Per germline, CDR1 LNHNV and CDR2 YYDKDF (reference sequence). Trimming left V 0 bases short and J 1 base short, with 16 bases between. Clones were sequenced by immunoSEQ multiplex PCR, and TCRdb holds only the in-frame ones, with some missing. The table has around 350,000 clones, approximately 86% seen once. The sequence derives from a human donor in a cohort sampled during active COVID-19. The sequencing input was peripheral blood. The J gene is TRBJ2-4, the V gene TRBV15; D may be TRBD2 (7 bases). Here the CDR3 reads CATSRERGGKGAKNIQYF. The CDR3 DNA sequence: TGTGCCACCAGCAGAGAGAGGGGGGGCAAGGGGGCCAAAAACATTCAGTACTTC.